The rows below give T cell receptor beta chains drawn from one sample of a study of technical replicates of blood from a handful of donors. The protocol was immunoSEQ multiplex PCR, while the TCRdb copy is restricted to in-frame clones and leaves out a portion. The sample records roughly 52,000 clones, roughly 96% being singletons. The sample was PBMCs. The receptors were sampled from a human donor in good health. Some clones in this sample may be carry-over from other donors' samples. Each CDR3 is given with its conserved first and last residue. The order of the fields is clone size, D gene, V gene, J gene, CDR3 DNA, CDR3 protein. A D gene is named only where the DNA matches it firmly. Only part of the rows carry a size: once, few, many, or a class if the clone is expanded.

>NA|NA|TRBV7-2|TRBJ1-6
TGTGCCAGCAGCTTAGCGCTGGGGGGCTATAATTCACCCCTCCACTTT
CASSLALGGYNSPLHF
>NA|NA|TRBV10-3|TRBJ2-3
TGTGCCATCACTCCCAGGCCTAACACAGATACGCAGTATTTT
CAITPRPNTDTQYF
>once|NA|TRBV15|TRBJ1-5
TGTGCCACCAGCAGAGATCCCCAGGGGTCAGGCAATCAGCCCCAGCATTTT
CATSRDPQGSGNQPQHF
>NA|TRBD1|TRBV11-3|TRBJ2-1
TGTGCCAGCAGCTTACCCACGAGGACAGGGGAGAATGAGCAGTTCTTC
CASSLPTRTGENEQFF
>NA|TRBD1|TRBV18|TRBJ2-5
TGTGCCAGCTCACCACCGGACAGGGGGCAGACCCAGTACTTC
CASSPPDRGQTQYF
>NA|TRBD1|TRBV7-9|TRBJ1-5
TGTGCCAGCAGCGAATTGACAGGGTTGAGCAATCAGCCCCAGCATTTT
CASSELTGLSNQPQHF
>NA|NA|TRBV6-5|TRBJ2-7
TGTGCCAGCAGGTCAGCCTACGAGCAGTACTTC
CASRSAYEQYF
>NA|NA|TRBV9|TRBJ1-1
TGTGCCAGCAGCGCCGGACGGGGCACTGAAGCTTTCTTT
CASSAGRGTEAFF
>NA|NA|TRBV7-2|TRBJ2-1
TGTGCCAGCAGCTTAGACCCGGGACTCCCGTTCTTC
CASSLDPGLPFF
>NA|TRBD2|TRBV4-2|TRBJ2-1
TGTGCCAGCAGCCTGGGACTAGCGGGGGGATCAAGCTCCTACAATGAGCAGTTCTTC
CASSLGLAGGSSSYNEQFF
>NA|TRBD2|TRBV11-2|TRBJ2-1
TGTGCCAGCAGCCCACGTGGCGGGGGAGCGGGCGATGAGCAGTTCTTC
CASSPRGGGAGDEQFF
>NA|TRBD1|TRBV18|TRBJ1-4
TGTGCCAGCTCACGGGACAGCGCCGAAAAACTGTTTTTT
CASSRDSAEKLFF
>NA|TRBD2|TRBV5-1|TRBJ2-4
TGCGCCAGCAGCGTGACTAGCGTTCCTAACATTCAGTACTTC
CASSVTSVPNIQYF
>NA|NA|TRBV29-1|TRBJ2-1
TGCAGCGTTGGAGGAAATGAGCAGTTCTTC
CSVGGNEQFF
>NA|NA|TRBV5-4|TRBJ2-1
TGTGCCAGCAGCTTGGTTCTTAGCTCGAGTGAGCAGTTCTTC
CASSLVLSSSEQFF
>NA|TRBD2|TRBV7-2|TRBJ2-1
TGTGCCAGCAGCCGGCTAGCGGGGGGGCCCCGAGAGCAGTTCTTC
CASSRLAGGPREQFF
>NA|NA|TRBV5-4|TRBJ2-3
TGTGCCAGCAGCCTCACTAACCCGGGGGATACGCAGTATTTT
CASSLTNPGDTQYF
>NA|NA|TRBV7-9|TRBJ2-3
TGTGCCAGCCTAAGCGGAGCCCTTCCGGATACGCAGTATTTT
CASLSGALPDTQYF
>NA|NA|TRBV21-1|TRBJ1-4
TGTGCCAGCAGCAACCCGGGGGGGGGAGAAAAACTGTTTTTT
CASSNPGGGEKLFF
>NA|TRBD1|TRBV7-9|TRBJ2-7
TGTGCCAGCAGCTTAGGGGGAGCAGGGACAGACGAGCAGTACTTC
CASSLGGAGTDEQYF
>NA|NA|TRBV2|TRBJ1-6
TGTGCCAGCAGACAGGGCAGCGATTCACCCCTCCACTTT
CASRQGSDSPLHF
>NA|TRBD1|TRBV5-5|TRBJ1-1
TGTGCCAGCAGCTCATCGACGGGACAGGGGGCTGAAGCTTTCTTT
CASSSSTGQGAEAFF
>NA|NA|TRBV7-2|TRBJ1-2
TGTGCCATCCCCCCCCCGGAAACAGGGTCTAACTATGGCTACACCTTC
CAIPPPETGSNYGYTF
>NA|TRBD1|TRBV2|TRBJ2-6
TGTGCCAGCAGTGGGTGGGACAGGGACTCTGGGGCCAACGTCCTGACTTTC
CASSGWDRDSGANVLTF
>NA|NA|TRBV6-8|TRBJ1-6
TGTGCCAGCAGTTACCCCCCGACAGGCCCGTCCAATTCACCCCTCCACTTT
CASSYPPTGPSNSPLHF
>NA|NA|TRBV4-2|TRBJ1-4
TGTGCCAGCAGCCAGAGAGTCCTAGAGGAAAAACTGTTTTTT
CASSQRVLEEKLFF
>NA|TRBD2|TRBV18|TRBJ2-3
TGTGCCAGCTCACCAAAACTAGCGGTGGGGACAGATACGCAGTATTTT
CASSPKLAVGTDTQYF
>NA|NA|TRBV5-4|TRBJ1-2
TGTGCCAGCAGCCCCTTCGGGGGGTATGGCTACACCTTC
CASSPFGGYGYTF
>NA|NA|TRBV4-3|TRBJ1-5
TGCGCCAGCAGCCAAGACGGGACTTATCAGCCCCAGCATTTT
CASSQDGTYQPQHF
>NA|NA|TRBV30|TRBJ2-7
TGTGCCTGGAGTGTGCAGGGAACCTACGAGCAGTACTTC
CAWSVQGTYEQYF
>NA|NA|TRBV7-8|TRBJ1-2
TGTGCCAGCACCCCAGAGGGCCGGGACTTTGGCTACACCTTC
CASTPEGRDFGYTF
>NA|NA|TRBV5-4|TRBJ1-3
TGTGCCAGCAGCTTGCGGGGGGGAAACACCATATATTTT
CASSLRGGNTIYF
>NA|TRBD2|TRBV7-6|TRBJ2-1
TGTGCCAGCAGCTTATATAGCGGGGGCCCTAGCTCCTACAATGAGCAGTTCTTC
CASSLYSGGPSSYNEQFF
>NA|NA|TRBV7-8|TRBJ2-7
TGTGCCAGCAGCTTACTGTCCTACAGTCCGGGGTTCGAGCAGTACTTC
CASSLLSYSPGFEQYF
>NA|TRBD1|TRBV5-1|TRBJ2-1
TGCGCCAGCAGCCCTCGACAGGGGGAAGTCTACAATGAGCAGTTCTTC
CASSPRQGEVYNEQFF
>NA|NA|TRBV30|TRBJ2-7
TGTGCCTGGATAAGGGGGATTCAAACCTACGAGCAGTACTTC
CAWIRGIQTYEQYF
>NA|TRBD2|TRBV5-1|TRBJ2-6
TGCGCCAGCAGCCCCACCGGGACTACAAAATCTGGGGCCAACGTCCTGACTTTC
CASSPTGTTKSGANVLTF
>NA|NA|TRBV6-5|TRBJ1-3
TGTGCCAGCAGTTACTCGACTGGGTATCTCGGAAACACCATATATTTT
CASSYSTGYLGNTIYF
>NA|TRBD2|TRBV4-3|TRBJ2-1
TGCGCCAGCAGCCAAGAGAATAGCAGATCTGGCGGGAGGTTGAATGAGCAGTTCTTC
CASSQENSRSGGRLNEQFF
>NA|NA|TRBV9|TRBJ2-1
TGTGCCAGCAGCGTTCGCGGATACAATGAGCAGTTCTTC
CASSVRGYNEQFF
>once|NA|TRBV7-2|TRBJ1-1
TGTGCCAGCAGCTCCCACATGTCGAACACTGAAGCTTTCTTT
CASSSHMSNTEAFF
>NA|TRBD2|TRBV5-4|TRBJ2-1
TGTGCCAGCAGCCCCGGGCTAGCGGGCTTCAATGAGCAGTTCTTC
CASSPGLAGFNEQFF
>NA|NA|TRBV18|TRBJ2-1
TGTGCCAGCTCACCCGGTCCCGGGGGGCCTAGGAATGAGCAGTTCTTC
CASSPGPGGPRNEQFF
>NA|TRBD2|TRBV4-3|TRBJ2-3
TGCGCCAGCAGCACAGCGGGGAAGCTAGATACGCAGTATTTT
CASSTAGKLDTQYF
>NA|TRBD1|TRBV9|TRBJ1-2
TGTGCCAGCAGGGGACAGGTGGATGGCTACACCTTC
CASRGQVDGYTF
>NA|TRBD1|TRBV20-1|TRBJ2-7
TGCAGTTGCTCAGGGGGCAGTGGGCAGTACTTC
CSCSGGSGQYF
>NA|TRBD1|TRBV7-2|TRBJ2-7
TGTGCCAGCAGCCCCTGGGACAGCCGGTCCTACGAGCAGTACTTC
CASSPWDSRSYEQYF
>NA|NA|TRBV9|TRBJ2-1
TGTGCCAGCAGCGTAGAGGGGGGGGGCTACAATGAGCAGTTCTTC
CASSVEGGGYNEQFF
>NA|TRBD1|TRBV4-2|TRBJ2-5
TGTGCCAGCAGCCAGGGGACAGGGGTACAAGAGACCCAGTACTTC
CASSQGTGVQETQYF
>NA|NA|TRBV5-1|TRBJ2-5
TGCGCCAGCAGCCAAGACCCGGCGGGAGAGACCCAGTACTTC
CASSQDPAGETQYF
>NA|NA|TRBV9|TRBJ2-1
TGTGCCAGCAGCGTAGTCCCAGCGGGTCCCGTTCATGAGCAGTTCTTC
CASSVVPAGPVHEQFF
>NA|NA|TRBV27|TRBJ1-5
TGTGCCAGCAGTGCCTCAGGGACGGGGGGAGGTCAGCCCCAGCATTTT
CASSASGTGGGQPQHF
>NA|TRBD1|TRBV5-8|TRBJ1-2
TGTGCCAGCAGGTGGACAGGGATGAGCTATGGCTACACCTTC
CASRWTGMSYGYTF
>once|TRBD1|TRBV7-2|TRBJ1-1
TGTGCCAGCAGCCAATACAGGGGGCTTGAAGCTTTCTTT
CASSQYRGLEAFF
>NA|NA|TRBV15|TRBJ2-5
TGTGCCACCAGCAGAGTAGTCCAAGAGACCCAGTACTTC
CATSRVVQETQYF
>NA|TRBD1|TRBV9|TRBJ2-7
TGTGCCAGCAGCGTAGGCCAGGGGGCCTACGAGCAGTACTTC
CASSVGQGAYEQYF
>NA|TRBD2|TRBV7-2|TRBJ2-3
TGTGCCAGCAGCTTTAGCGGACTAGCGGGGGGACGAAATACGCAGTATTTT
CASSFSGLAGGRNTQYF
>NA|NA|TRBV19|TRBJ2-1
TGTGCCAGTAGTCCTCCCAGGGGACACCGCTACAATGAGCAGTTCTTC
CASSPPRGHRYNEQFF
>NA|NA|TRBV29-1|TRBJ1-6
TGCAGCGCAGGGGAAGCCCTAAATTCACCCCTCCACTTT
CSAGEALNSPLHF
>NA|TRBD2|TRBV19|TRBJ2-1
TGTGCCAGTAGTATAGCTAGCGGGAGCTACAATGAGCAGTTCTTC
CASSIASGSYNEQFF